This T cell receptor beta chain was retrieved from a study of graft-versus-host responses after intestinal transplantation. The data were produced by immunoSEQ multiplex PCR, yet TCRdb's version contains in-frame clones alone and is incomplete. The sample includes 70,000 or so clones, nearly 85% of them seen just once. Trimming left V 3 bases short and J 14 bases short, with 14 bases between. Germline lookup yields CDR1 KGHSH and CDR2 LQKENI. The CDR3 runs 13 residues. Study results and caveats: Allografts from individuals with graft-donor T cell macrochimerism displayed high graft-versus-host to host-versus-graft clonal ratios.

With regard to this clone: Antigen unknown.

The sequence derives from a human donor who was the organ donor for an intestinal transplant. V usage is TRBV18 and J usage is TRBJ1-6; maybe TRBD1 (6 bases). The sequences come from unstimulated CD4+ T cells sorted from spleen or lymph node cells, collected before transplant. In DNA form, the CDR3 reads TGTGCCAGCTCACCGGACAGTGCCCAAACCCTCCACTTT. Translation gives CASSPDSAQTLHF.